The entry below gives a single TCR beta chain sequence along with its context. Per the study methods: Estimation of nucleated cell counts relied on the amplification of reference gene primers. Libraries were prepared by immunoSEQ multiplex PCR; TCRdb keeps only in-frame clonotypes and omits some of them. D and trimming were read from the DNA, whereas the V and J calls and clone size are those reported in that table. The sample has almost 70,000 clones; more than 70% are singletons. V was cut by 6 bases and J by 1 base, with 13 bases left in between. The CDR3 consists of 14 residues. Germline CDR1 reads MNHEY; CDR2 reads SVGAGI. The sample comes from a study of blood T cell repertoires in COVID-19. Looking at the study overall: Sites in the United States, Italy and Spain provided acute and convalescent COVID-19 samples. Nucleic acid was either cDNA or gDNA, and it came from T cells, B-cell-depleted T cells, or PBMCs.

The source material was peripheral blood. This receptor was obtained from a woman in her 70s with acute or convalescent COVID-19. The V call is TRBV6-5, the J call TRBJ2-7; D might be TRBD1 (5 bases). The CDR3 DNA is TGTGCCAGCAGCCTTCCACAGGCTTCCTACGAGCAGTACTTC. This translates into CASSLPQASYEQYF.